This TCR beta chain was identified in a study of cytomegalovirus exposure and HLA in healthy donors. Study at large: Earlier findings included 117 million unique TCR beta sequences obtained from 150 million to 200 million T cells. Among several hundred genotyped donors, more than 65% fell in the Caucasian-associated ancestry cluster.

With 60 Vbeta and 13 Jbeta primers, the PCR was carried out. This table comes from immunoSEQ multiplex PCR, and its TCRdb copy is limited to in-frame clones, with some not included. The profile shows about 160,000 clones, around four fifths of them singletons. This clone has just a few counts. Material for sequencing was PBMCs. The source is a female donor in good health and CMV-seronegative.

CDR3 sequence: CSLRGWAGELFF. DNA of the CDR3: TGCAGCCTTAGGGGGTGGGCCGGGGAGCTGTTTTTT. V and J are TRBV29-1 and TRBJ2-2; TRBD1 might be the D (6 bases). This CDR3 has 12 residues. Trimming took off 8 bases at V and 6 bases at J, with 13 bases between the two ends. Germline CDR1 reads SQVTM; CDR2 reads ANQGSEA.